This T cell receptor beta chain was sequenced in a study of shared clonotypes between healthy human individuals. Findings and limits, study-wide: Sequencing depth was predicted to influence how clonotypes are shared among donors.

Deep level was the assay's run setting. Only in-frame clones appear in the TCRdb table, and some are missing; sequencing was by immunoSEQ multiplex PCR. The sample consists of under 600,000 clones, around 78% of them appearing once. This clone was counted many times. Its target is not known. This CDR3 comprises 14 residues. V was shortened by 5 bases and J by 5 bases, with 16 bases between the two germline ends. Germline V gene sequence: CDR1 SGHVS, CDR2 FQNEAQ. The TCR sequence derives from a woman aged 40-49 years in good health. Some clones in this sample may be carry-over from other donors' samples. The chain joins TRBV7-8 to TRBJ2-7; tentatively, D is TRBD1 (7 bases). Sequenced: PBMCs. Written as DNA, the CDR3 is TGTGCCAGCAGCCAGGGGGGCCCCCGAGACGAGCAGTACTTC. It specifies CASSQGGPRDEQYF. The full variable domain, completed using reference TRBV7-8 and TRBJ2-7, is GAGVSQSPRYKVAKRGQDVALRCDPISGHVSLFWYQQALGQGPEFLTYFQNEAQLDKSGLPSDRFFAERPEGSVSTLKIQRTQQEDSAVYLCASSQGGPRDEQYFGPGTRLTVT.